These 23 T cell receptor beta chains came from one sample sequenced in a study of healthy donors' naive CD4 and CD8 T cells (dated by TCRdb to 2014 to 2015). For sequencing, a 454 GS FLX Titanium was employed. A previously published linear amplification protocol was used to construct TCR libraries from around 0.45 ug of total RNA. TCRdb handled the public reads itself, with Q25 trimming in fastp and clone calling in MiXCR, and kept productive beta chains. CDR3 protein duplicates are merged, each entry listing the most common genes and DNA. The sample table contains 150,000 to 200,000 distinct CDR3 sequences; only one count was recorded for around 70% of them. Of the sample, roughly 2.4% is held by the ten largest clones. The specimen was naive CD4+ and CD8+ T cells sorted from blood, pooled from several donors. This sample's cell subset or site label indicates: FACS-sorted naive CD4+ (CD45RO-CD45RA+) and naive CD8+ (CD45RA+CD27bright) T cells. Every receptor here comes from a pool of human donors in good health; the sample pools cells from several healthy donors.

CDR3 loop: CASSNGGVSEQYF. The CDR3 DNA sequence: TGTGCCAGTAGTAATGGGGGCGTCTCCGAGCAGTACTTC. The chain has TRBV19 and TRBJ2-7, with D perhaps TRBD1 (6 bases). From germline, CDR1 is LNHDA and CDR2 SQIVND (reference sequence). The CDR3 is made up of 13 amino acids. The germline V and J ends were trimmed by 4 bases and 6 bases, with 13 bases remaining between them.

The rearrangement uses TRBV6-5 and TRBJ1-5; the D is unclear. There are 15 residues in the CDR3. Germline assignment: CDR1 MNHEY and CDR2 SVGAGI. The V end lost 0 bases, the J end lost 3 bases, and 9 bases lay between the germline ends. The CDR3 sequence: CASSYSMTANQPQHF. The CDR3 DNA sequence: TGTGCCAGCAGTTACTCGATGACCGCCAATCAGCCCCAGCATTTT.

The chain uses TRBV6-5 and TRBJ1-1; tentatively, D is TRBD1 (5 bases). Trimming took 2 bases from V and 6 from J, leaving 13 bases between them. The CDR3 sequence is 14 residues long. Germline values: CDR1 MNHEY, CDR2 SVGAGI. The CDR3 here is CASSYGAGAAEAFF. The CDR3 bases are TGTGCCAGCAGTTACGGGGCGGGCGCCGCTGAAGCTTTCTTT.

The chain uses TRBV29-1 and TRBJ2-1, with D possibly called TRBD1 or TRBD2 (5 bases each). Trimming removed 4 bases at V and 3 bases at J, with 10 bases between. Germline V gives CDR1 SQVTM, CDR2 ANQGSEA. The CDR3 totals 13 residues. CDR3 bases: TGCAGCGTTGTCGGGGCAAGCTACAATGAGCAGTTCTTC. Encoded protein: CSVVGASYNEQFF.

The V call is TRBV12-3 or TRBV12-4, the J call TRBJ2-1, with D possibly TRBD2 on 5 matching bases. The CDR3 loop spans 15 amino acids. V was pared by 5 bases and J by 0 bases, with 11 bases between. The CDR3, as DNA: TGTGCCAGCAGTAGGACTGGGAGCTCCTACAATGAGCAGTTCTTC. Its protein is CASSRTGSSYNEQFF.

The V gene is TRBV29-1, the J gene TRBJ2-2, with D perhaps matching TRBD2 (7 bases). The ends were cut back, 7 bases at V and 0 bases at J, with 27 bases in the middle. The CDR3 is 19 amino acids. In germline, CDR1 is SQVTM, CDR2 ANQGSEA. CDR3 in amino acids: CSAPGGRGGVDANTGELFF. CDR3 nucleotides: TGCAGCGCCCCGGGAGGCAGGGGAGGGGTAGACGCGAACACCGGGGAGCTGTTTTTT.

This clonotype was seen a few times. The CDR3 DNA reads as TGCAGCGTCCTTCGCTACACCTTC. Its translation: CSVLRYTF. The rearrangement uses TRBV29-1 and TRBJ1-2; D not certain. The CDR3 is 8 amino acids. Trimming stripped 6 bases from V and 9 bases from J, with 5 bases between. From germline, CDR1 is SQVTM and CDR2 ANQGSEA.

The V gene is TRBV29-1, the J gene TRBJ1-2; no clear D. Germline CDR1 reads SQVTM; CDR2 reads ANQGSEA. CDR3 length equals 12 residues. Trimming removed 4 bases at V and 2 bases at J, with 8 bases between. DNA of the CDR3: TGCAGCGTTGGAGGGTTAAACTATGGCTACACCTTC. Translation gives CSVGGLNYGYTF. Looking up the rest from reference TRBV29-1 and TRBJ1-2 gives the full variable domain: SAVISQKPSRDICQRGTSLTIQCQVDSQVTMMFWYRQQPGQSLTLIATANQGSEATYESGFVIDKFPISRPNLTFSTLTVSNMSPEDSSIYLCSVGGLNYGYTFGSGTRLTVV.

Note on this clonotype: The junction and the germline gene differ at one end; a read error may be behind it. The chain recombines TRBV19 with TRBJ2-7, with D unclear. The CDR3 totals 12 residues. Germline V gene lookup returns CDR1 LNHDA and CDR2 SQIVND (reference sequence). Here the CDR3 reads CASTGGSYGQYF. The DNA for the CDR3 is TGTGCCAGTACCGGCGGTTCTTACGGGCAGTACTTC.

The chain employs TRBV20-1 and TRBJ2-7; D gene ambiguous. Looked up from germline, CDR1 is DFQATT and CDR2 is SNEGSKA (reference sequence). The germline V and J ends were trimmed by 3 bases and 2 bases, with 8 bases remaining between them. The CDR3 sequence is 12 residues long. CDR3 sequence reads: CSARVSPYEQYF. The CDR3 DNA is TGCAGTGCTAGGGTCAGTCCCTACGAGCAGTACTTC.

The rearrangement uses TRBV27 and TRBJ2-7; possibly TRBD1 or TRBD2 for D (5 bases each). The V and J ends lost 4 bases and 4 bases respectively, with 20 bases between them. The germline CDR1 and CDR2 sequences are MNHEY and SMNVEV (reference sequence). The length of the CDR3 is 16 residues. CDR3 loop: CASSYYTGASSYEQYF. The DNA for the CDR3 is TGTGCCAGCAGTTATTACACCGGGGCCTCGTCGTACGAGCAGTACTTC.

The rearrangement uses TRBV29-1 and TRBJ2-7; D ambiguous. The germline V gene encodes CDR1 SQVTM and CDR2 ANQGSEA. The ends were cut back, 6 bases at V and 3 bases at J, with 12 bases in the middle. The CDR3 sequence is 12 residues long. The CDR3 region is CSVVPSVYEQYF. The CDR3 nucleotides are TGCAGCGTGGTCCCTTCGGTCTACGAGCAGTACTTC.

The V gene is TRBV5-5, the J gene TRBJ2-3; D not resolved. CDR3 length: 13 amino acids. The V gene lost 0 bases and the J gene lost 6 bases, with 8 bases spanning the gap. The germline V gene has CDR1 SGHKS and CDR2 YYEKEE (reference sequence). Here the CDR3 reads CASSLVPGDTQYF. In DNA, the CDR3 is TGTGCCAGCAGCTTGGTTCCCGGGGATACGCAGTATTTT.

This sequence joins TRBV29-1 and TRBJ2-1, with a possible D match to TRBD2 (6 bases). V was shortened by 7 bases and J by 7 bases, with 17 bases between the two germline ends. From germline, CDR1 is SQVTM and CDR2 ANQGSEA. This CDR3 is 13 amino acids long. In DNA form, the CDR3 reads TGCAGCGCATACCCCTTTGGAGGGAATGAGCAGTTCTTC. It specifies CSAYPFGGNEQFF.

The chain employs TRBV10-3 and TRBJ2-7; 9 bases are a match to TRBD2. CDR3 length: 13 amino acids. V was clipped by 4 bases and J by 7 bases; unmatched bases: 5. Per the germline V gene, CDR1 is ENHRY and CDR2 is SYGVKD. DNA of the CDR3: TGTGCCATCAGTGTAGGGCGGGAGGGGGAGCAGTACTTC. Translating it yields CAISVGREGEQYF.

The CDR3 is CASSRAGTNTEAFF. The DNA of the CDR3 is TGTGCCAGCAGCCGGGCCGGTACGAACACTGAAGCTTTCTTT. This chain links TRBV11-2 with TRBJ1-1; D remains unclear. CDR1 SGHAT and CDR2 FQNNGV come from the germline V gene. Trimming shortened V by 5 bases and J by 1 base, and 11 bases separated the two germline ends. The CDR3 loop spans 14 amino acids.

V gene TRBV12-3 or TRBV12-4 combines with J gene TRBJ1-1, with 8 bases identical to TRBD1. The length of the CDR3 is 13 residues. V trimming: 11 bases; J trimming: 3 bases; junction bases outside the gene matches: 8. CDR3 region: CAVLQGGYTEAFF. The CDR3 nucleotides read TGTGCCGTTCTACAGGGGGGATACACTGAAGCTTTCTTT.

The rearrangement links TRBV5-4 to TRBJ1-3, with D perhaps matching TRBD1 (5 bases). Deletions cut 0 bases from V and 1 base from J, with 14 bases between. This CDR3 comprises 17 residues. The germline V gene has CDR1 SGHNT and CDR2 YYREEE (reference sequence). CDR3 in amino acids: CASSLAAGSSSGNTIYF. The CDR3 DNA is TGTGCCAGCAGCTTGGCGGCAGGGAGCTCGTCTGGAAACACCATATATTTT.

This CDR3 reads CSVEGLAGATYNEQFF. The CDR3 region has the DNA TGCAGCGTTGAAGGGCTAGCGGGAGCGACATACAATGAGCAGTTCTTC. The chain links TRBV29-1 to TRBJ2-1; TRBD2 aligns across 10 bases. The germline gives CDR1 SQVTM, CDR2 ANQGSEA. CDR3 size: 16 residues. J gave up 4 bases and V 1 base, and 7 bases lay outside the gene matches.

CDR3 in DNA: TGTGCCAGCAGCTTATTCGACAGGCAATACGAGCAGTACTTC. Protein sequence: CASSLFDRQYEQYF. The chain uses TRBV11-2 and TRBJ2-7, with D tentatively TRBD1 (6 bases). Looked up from germline, CDR1 is SGHAT and CDR2 is FQNNGV. The CDR3 contains 14 residues. V lost 2 bases and J lost 4, with 12 bases in between.

J is TRBJ2-1 and V is TRBV19, with TRBD2 identical over 11 bases. The trim removed 1 base at V and 0 bases at J, leaving 14 bases unmatched. The CDR3 consists of 21 residues. Germline V CDR1 and CDR2: LNHDA, SQIVND (reference sequence). CDR3 amino acids: CASSIVGGTSGLLSSYNEQFF. As DNA, the CDR3 is TGTGCCAGTAGTATAGTAGGTGGGACTAGCGGCCTTCTGAGCTCCTACAATGAGCAGTTCTTC.

The genes are TRBV29-1 and TRBJ2-7, with D perhaps matching TRBD1 or TRBD2 (6 bases each). CDR1 and CDR2 (germline): SQVTM, ANQGSEA. V was cut by 6 bases and J by 3 bases, with 18 bases left in between. This CDR3 contains 14 residues. CDR3 sequence (DNA): TGCAGCGTCGAGGGGGGCAGGGCCGGCTACGAGCAGTACTTC. It is translated as CSVEGGRAGYEQYF.

This sequence joins TRBV30 and TRBJ1-5; 9 nucleotides line up with TRBD1. Germline trimming cut 3 bases from V and 4 bases from J; bases unmatched to any gene: 4. Germline values: CDR1 GTSNPN, CDR2 SVGIG (reference sequence). The CDR3 has 14 residues. This CDR3 reads CAWRTGTGNQPQHF. The CDR3 nucleotides are TGTGCCTGGAGAACCGGGACAGGGAATCAGCCCCAGCATTTT.